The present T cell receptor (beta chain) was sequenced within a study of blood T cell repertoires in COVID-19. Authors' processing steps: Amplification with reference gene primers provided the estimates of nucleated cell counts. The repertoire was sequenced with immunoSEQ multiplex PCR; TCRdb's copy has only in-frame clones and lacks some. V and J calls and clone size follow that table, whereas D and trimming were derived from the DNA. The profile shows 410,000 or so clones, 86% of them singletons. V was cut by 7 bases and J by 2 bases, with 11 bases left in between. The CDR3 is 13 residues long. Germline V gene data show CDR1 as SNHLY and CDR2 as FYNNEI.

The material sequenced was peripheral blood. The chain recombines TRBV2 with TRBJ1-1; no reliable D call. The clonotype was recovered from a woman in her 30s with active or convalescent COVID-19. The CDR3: CASNPEVNTEAFF. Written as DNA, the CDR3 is TGTGCCAGCAATCCTGAGGTAAACACTGAAGCTTTCTTT.